This passage covers 5 T cell receptor beta chains from one sample sequenced in a study of T cells in Graves' hyperthyroidism and ophthalmopathy. TCR beta CDR3 region amplification was performed from RNA transcripts. HTBI primers were used for first-round RT-PCR of the TCR CDR3. In TCRdb, the multiplex PCR reads were re-called with MiXCR into one record per CDR3 protein. The sample lists about 270,000 distinct CDR3 sequences; about 20% were seen once. Sequenced input: blood. These receptors all stem from a man aged 25 to 45 with Graves' ophthalmopathy.

The chain recombines TRBV29-1 with TRBJ2-3, with D possibly being TRBD2 (6 bases). V was pared by 1 base and J by 1 base, with 6 bases between. CDR1 is SQVTM and CDR2 is ANQGSEA in the germline V gene. This CDR3 has 13 amino acids. CDR3 region: CSVEVAGTDTQYF. The CDR3 coding sequence is TGCAGCGTTGAAGTAGCGGGCACAGATACGCAGTATTTT.

The chain combines TRBV6-1 with TRBJ2-1, with D uncertain. CDR1 is MNHNS, CDR2 SASEGT, per germline. The CDR3 contains 15 residues. Deletions cut 5 bases from V and 1 base from J, with 12 bases between. CDR3 loop: CASSNLSPSYNEQFF. The CDR3 DNA reads TGTGCCAGCAGTAACCTATCACCATCCTACAATGAGCAGTTCTTC.

The chain links TRBV14 to TRBJ2-3, with 7 bases that match TRBD1. The CDR3 is 16 amino acids. The trim removed 4 bases at V and 1 base at J, leaving 8 bases unmatched. Germline V CDR1 and CDR2: SGHDN, FVKESK. The CDR3 protein is CASSPRTGGRTDTQYF. The CDR3 coding sequence is TGTGCCAGCAGCCCTCGGACAGGCGGACGCACAGATACGCAGTATTTT.

This clonotype was counted many times. The chain uses TRBV20-1 and TRBJ2-5; the match to TRBD2 covers 9 bases. The CDR3 length is 13 residues. CDR1 is DFQATT and CDR2 is SNEGSKA in the germline V gene (reference sequence). V was pared by 6 bases and J by 5 bases, with 7 bases of the junction left unmatched. The CDR3 sequence is CSAPAGGRETQYF. The CDR3 DNA reads as TGCAGTGCACCAGCGGGAGGAAGGGAGACCCAGTACTTC.

This clonotype was counted many times. The chain has TRBV5-1 and TRBJ2-7, with D perhaps being TRBD1 or TRBD2 (5 bases each). This CDR3 is 15 amino acids long. Germline V gene sequence: CDR1 SGHRS, CDR2 YFSETQ. V lost 4 bases to trimming and J lost 3 bases, with 17 bases between them. The CDR3 reads CASSASGTGHYEQYF. CDR3 bases: TGCGCCAGCAGCGCCTCAGGGACGGGGCACTACGAGCAGTACTTC.